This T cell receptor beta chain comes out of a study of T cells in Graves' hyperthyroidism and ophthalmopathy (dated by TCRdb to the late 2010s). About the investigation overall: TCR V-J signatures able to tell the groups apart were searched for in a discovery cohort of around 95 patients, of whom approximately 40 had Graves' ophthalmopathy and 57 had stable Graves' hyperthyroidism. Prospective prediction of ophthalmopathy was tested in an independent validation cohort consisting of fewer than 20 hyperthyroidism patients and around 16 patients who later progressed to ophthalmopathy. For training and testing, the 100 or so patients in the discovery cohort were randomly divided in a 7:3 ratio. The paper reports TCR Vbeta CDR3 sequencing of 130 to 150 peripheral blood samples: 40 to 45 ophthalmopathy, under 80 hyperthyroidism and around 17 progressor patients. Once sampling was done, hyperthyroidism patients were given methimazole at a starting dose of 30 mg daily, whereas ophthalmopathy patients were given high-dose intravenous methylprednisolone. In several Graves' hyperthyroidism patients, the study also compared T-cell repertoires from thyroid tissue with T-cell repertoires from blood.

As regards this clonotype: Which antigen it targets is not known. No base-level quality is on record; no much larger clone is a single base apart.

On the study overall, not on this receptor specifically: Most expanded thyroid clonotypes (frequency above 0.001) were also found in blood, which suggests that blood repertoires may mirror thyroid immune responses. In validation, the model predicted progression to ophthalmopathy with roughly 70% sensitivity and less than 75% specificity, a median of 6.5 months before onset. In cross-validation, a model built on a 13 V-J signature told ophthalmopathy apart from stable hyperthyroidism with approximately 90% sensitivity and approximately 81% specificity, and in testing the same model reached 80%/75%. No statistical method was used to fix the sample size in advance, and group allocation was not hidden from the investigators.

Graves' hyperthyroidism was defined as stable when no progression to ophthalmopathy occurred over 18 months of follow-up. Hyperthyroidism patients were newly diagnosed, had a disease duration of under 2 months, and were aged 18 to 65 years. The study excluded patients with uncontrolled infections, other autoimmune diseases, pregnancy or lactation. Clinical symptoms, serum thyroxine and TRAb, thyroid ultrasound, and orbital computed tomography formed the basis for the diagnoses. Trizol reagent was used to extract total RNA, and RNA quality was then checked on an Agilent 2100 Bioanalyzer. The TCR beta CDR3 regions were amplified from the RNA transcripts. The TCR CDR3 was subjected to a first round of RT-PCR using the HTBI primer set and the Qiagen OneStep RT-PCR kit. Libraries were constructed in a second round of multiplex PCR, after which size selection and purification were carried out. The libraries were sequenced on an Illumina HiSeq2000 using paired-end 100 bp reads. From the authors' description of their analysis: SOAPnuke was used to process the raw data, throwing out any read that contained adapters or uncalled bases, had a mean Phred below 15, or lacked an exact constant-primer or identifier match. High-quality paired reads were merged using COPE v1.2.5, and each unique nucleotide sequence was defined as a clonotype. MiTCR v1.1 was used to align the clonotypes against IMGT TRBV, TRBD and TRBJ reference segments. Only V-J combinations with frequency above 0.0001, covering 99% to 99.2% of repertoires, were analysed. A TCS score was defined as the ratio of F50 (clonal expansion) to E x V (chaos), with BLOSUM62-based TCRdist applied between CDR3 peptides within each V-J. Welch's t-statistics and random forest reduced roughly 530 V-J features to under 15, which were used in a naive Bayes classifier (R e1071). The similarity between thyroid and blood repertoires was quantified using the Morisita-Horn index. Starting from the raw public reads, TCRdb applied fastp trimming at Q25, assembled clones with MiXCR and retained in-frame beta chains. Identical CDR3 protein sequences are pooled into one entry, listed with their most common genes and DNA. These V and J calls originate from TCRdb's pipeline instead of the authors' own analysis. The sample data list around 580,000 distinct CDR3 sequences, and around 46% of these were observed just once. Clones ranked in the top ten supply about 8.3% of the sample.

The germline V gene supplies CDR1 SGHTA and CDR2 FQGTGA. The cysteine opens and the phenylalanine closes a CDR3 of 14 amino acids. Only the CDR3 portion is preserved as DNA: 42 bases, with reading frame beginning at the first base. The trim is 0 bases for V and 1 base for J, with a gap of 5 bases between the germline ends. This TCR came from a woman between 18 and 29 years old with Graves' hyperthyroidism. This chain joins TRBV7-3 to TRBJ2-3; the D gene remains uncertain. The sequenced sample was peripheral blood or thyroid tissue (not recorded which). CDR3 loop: CASSLTDRTDTQYF. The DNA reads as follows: TGTGCCAGCAGCTTAACGGACCGCACAGATACGCAGTATTTT.